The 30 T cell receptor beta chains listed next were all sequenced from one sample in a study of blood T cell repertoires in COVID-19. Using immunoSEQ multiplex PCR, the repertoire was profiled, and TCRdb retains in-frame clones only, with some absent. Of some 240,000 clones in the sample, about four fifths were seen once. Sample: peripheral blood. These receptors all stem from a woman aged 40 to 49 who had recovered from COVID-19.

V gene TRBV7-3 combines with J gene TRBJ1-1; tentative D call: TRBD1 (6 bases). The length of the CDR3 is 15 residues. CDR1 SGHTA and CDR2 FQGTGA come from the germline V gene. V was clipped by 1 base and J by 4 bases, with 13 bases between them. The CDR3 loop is CASSLNSGVGTEAFF. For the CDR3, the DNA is TGTGCCAGCAGCTTAAACTCAGGGGTCGGCACTGAAGCTTTCTTT.

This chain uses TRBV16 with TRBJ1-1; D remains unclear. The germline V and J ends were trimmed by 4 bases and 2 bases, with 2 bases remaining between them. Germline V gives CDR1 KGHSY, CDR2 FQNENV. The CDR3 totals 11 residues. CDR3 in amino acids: CASSPNTEAFF. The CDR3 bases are TGTGCCAGCAGCCCTAACACTGAAGCTTTCTTT.

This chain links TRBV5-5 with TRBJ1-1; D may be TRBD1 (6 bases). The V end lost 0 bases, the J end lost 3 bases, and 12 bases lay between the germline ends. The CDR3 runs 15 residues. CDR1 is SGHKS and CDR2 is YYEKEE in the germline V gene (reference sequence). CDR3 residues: CASSLGGRGDTEAFF. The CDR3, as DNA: TGTGCCAGCAGCTTGGGGGGGCGTGGCGACACTGAAGCTTTCTTT.

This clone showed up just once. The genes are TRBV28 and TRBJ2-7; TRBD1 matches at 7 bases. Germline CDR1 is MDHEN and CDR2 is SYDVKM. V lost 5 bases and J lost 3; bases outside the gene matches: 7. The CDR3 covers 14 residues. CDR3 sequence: CASSAYGTDYEQYF. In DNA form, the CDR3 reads TGTGCCAGCAGTGCCTACGGGACAGACTACGAGCAGTACTTC.

Here the CDR3 reads CASSLDSTRSKQFF. The DNA of the CDR3 is TGTGCCAGCAGCTTAGATTCCACACGTTCCAAGCAGTTCTTC. The genes are TRBV11-3 and TRBJ2-1; no definite D call. Germline CDR1 reads SGHNT; CDR2 reads YENEEA. The CDR3 has 14 amino acids. Trimming took 0 bases from V and 11 from J, leaving 14 bases between them.

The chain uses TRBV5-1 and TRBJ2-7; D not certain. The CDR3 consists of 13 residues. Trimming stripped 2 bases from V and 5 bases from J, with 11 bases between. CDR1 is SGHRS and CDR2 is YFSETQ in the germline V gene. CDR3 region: CASSFENLDEQYF. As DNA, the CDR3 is TGCGCCAGCAGCTTCGAGAATCTCGACGAGCAGTACTTC.

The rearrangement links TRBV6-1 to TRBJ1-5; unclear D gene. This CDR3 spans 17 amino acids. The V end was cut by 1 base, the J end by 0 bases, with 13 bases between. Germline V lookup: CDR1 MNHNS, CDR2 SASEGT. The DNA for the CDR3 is TGTGCCAGCAGTGAAGGGTACAGAATCTATAGCAATCAGCCCCAGCATTTT. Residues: CASSEGYRIYSNQPQHF.

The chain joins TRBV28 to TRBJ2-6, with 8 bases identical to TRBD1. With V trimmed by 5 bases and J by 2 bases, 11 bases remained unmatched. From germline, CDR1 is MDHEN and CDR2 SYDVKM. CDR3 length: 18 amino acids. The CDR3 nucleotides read TGTGCCAGCAGTCTACTCACAATGACAGGGGCTGGGGCCAACGTCCTGACTTTC. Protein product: CASSLLTMTGAGANVLTF. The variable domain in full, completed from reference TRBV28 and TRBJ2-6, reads DVKVTQSSRYLVKRTGEKVFLECVQDMDHENMFWYRQDPGLGLRLIYFSYDVKMKEKGDIPEGYSVSREKKERFSLILESASTNQTSMYLCASSLLTMTGAGANVLTFGAGSRLTVL.

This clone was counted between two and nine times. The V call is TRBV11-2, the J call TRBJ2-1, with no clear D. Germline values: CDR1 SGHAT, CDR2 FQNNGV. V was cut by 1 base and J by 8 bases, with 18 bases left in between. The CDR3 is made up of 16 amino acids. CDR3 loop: CASSLGPNQNAHEQFF. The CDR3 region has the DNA TGTGCCAGCAGCTTAGGTCCCAACCAGAACGCCCATGAGCAGTTCTTC.

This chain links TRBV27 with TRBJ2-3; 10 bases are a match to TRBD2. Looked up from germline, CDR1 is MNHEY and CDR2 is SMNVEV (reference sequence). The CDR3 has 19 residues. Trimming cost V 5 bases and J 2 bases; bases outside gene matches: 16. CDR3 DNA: TGTGCCAGCAGTACCGCAAATATTATAGCGGGGGGCCACACAGATACGCAGTATTTT. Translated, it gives CASSTANIIAGGHTDTQYF.

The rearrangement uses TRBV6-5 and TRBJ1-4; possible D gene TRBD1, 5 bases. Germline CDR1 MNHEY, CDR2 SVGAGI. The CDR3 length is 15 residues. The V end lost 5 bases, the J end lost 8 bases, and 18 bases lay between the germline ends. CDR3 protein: CASSPTQGFTEKLFF. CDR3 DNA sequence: TGTGCCAGCAGTCCTACTCAGGGCTTTACCGAAAAACTGTTTTTT.

In DNA, the CDR3 is TGCGCCAGCAGCTTGAAAGGGGCTCATCTTCCCGGGGAGCTGTTTTTT. It translates to CASSLKGAHLPGELFF. The V call is TRBV5-1, the J call TRBJ2-2; D is possibly TRBD1 (5 bases). Germline V lookup: CDR1 SGHRS, CDR2 YFSETQ. Trimming stripped 1 base from V and 6 bases from J, with 16 bases between. This CDR3 is 16 amino acids long.

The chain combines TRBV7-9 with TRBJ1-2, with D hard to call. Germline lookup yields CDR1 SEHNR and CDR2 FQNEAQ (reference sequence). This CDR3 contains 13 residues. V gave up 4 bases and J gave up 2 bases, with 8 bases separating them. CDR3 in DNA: TGTGCCAGCAGCTCCACACTAAACTATGGCTACACCTTC. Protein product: CASSSTLNYGYTF. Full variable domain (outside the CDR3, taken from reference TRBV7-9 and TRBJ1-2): DTGVSQNPRHKITKRGQNVTFRCDPISEHNRLYWYRQTLGQGPEFLTYFQNEAQLEKSRLLSDRFSAERPKGSFSTLEIQRTEQGDSAMYLCASSSTLNYGYTFGSGTRLTVV.

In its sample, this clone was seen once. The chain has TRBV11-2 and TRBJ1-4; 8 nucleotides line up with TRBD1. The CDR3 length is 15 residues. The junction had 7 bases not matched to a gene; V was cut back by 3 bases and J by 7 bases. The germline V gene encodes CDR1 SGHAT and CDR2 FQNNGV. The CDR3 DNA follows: TGTGCCAGCAGCTTGGGTGGACAGGGAATTGAAAAACTGTTTTTT. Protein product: CASSLGGQGIEKLFF. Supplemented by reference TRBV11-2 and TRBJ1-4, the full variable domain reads EAGVAQSPRYKIIEKRQSVAFWCNPISGHATLYWYQQILGQGPKLLIQFQNNGVVDDSQLPKDRFSAERLKGVDSTLKIQPAKLEDSAVYLCASSLGGQGIEKLFFGSGTQLSVL.

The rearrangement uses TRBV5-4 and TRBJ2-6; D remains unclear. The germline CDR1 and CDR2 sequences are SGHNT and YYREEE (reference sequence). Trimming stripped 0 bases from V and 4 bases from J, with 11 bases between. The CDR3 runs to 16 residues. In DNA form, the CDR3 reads TGTGCCAGCAGCTTGGGACTCTCTTCAGGGGCCAACGTCCTGACTTTC. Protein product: CASSLGLSSGANVLTF. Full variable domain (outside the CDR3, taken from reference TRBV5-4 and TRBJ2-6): ETGVTQSPTHLIKTRGQQVTLRCSSQSGHNTVSWYQQALGQGPQFIFQYYREEENGRGNFPPRFSGLQFPNYSSELNVNALELDDSALYLCASSLGLSSGANVLTFGAGSRLTVL.

Written as DNA, the CDR3 is TGCGCCAGCAGCCAAGACGCATCCGGGACAGGCGTAAATGGCTACACCTTC. This encodes CASSQDASGTGVNGYTF. The chain employs TRBV4-1 and TRBJ1-2, with 8 bases identical to TRBD1. This CDR3 is built from 17 residues. The trim removed 0 bases at V and 6 bases at J, leaving 12 bases unmatched. Germline V CDR1 and CDR2: MGHRA, YSYEKL.

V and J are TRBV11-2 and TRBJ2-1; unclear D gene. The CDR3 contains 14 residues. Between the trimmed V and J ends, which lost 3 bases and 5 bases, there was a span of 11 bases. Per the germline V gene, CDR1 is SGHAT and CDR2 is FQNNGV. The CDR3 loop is CASSFRLEDNEQFF. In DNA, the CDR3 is TGTGCCAGCAGCTTTAGACTGGAAGACAATGAGCAGTTCTTC.

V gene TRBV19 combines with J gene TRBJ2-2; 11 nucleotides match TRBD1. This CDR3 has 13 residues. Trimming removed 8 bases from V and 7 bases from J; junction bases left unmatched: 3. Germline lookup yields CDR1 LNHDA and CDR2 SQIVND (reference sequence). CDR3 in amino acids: CASWDRGNGELFF. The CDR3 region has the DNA TGTGCCAGTTGGGACAGGGGGAACGGGGAGCTGTTTTTT.

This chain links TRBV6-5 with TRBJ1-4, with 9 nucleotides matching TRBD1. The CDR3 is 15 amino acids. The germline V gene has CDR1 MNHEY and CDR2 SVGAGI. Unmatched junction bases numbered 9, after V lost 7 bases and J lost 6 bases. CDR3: CASMTLYRGHEKLFF. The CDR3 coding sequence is TGTGCCAGCATGACCCTTTACAGGGGGCATGAAAAACTGTTTTTT.

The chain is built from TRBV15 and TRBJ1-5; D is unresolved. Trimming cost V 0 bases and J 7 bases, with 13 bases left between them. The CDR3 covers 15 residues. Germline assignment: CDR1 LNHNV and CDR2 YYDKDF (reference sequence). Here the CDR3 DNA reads TGTGCCACCAGCAGAGAGGTCGGGGTAAGGCAGCCCCAGCATTTT. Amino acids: CATSREVGVRQPQHF.

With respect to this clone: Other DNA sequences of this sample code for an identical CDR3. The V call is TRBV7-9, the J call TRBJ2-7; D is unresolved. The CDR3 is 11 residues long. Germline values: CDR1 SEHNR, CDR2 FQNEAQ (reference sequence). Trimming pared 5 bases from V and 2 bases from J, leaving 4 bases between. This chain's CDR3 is CASSLTYEQYF. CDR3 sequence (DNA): TGTGCCAGCAGCCTTACCTACGAGCAGTACTTC.

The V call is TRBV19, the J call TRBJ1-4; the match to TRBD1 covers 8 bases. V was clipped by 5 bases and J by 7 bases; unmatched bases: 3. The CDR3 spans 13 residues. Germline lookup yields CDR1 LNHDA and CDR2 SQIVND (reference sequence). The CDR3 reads CASSLQGGEKLFF. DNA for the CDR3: TGTGCCAGTAGTCTACAGGGGGGTGAAAAACTGTTTTTT.

CDR3 DNA: TGTGCCAGCTCACCATCGCTAGCGGTAGAGACCCAGTACTTC. Amino acids: CASSPSLAVETQYF. V usage is TRBV18 and J usage is TRBJ2-5; 7 nucleotides align to TRBD2. This CDR3 has 14 amino acids. Per the germline V gene, CDR1 is KGHSH and CDR2 is LQKENI. V lost 2 bases, J lost 4 bases, and 4 bases stayed unmatched.

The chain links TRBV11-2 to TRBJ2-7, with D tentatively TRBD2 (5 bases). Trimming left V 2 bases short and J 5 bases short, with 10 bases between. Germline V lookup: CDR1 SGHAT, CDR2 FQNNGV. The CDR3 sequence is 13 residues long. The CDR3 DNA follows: TGTGCCAGCAGCTTAAATAGAGCGGACGAGCAGTACTTC. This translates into CASSLNRADEQYF.

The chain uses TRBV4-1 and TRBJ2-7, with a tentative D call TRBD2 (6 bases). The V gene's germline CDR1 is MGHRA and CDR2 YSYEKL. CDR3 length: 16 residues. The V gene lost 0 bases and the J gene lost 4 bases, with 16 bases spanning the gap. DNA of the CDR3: TGCGCCAGCAGCCAAGATGGGGCCGGCCGGGGGTACGAGCAGTACTTC. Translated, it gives CASSQDGAGRGYEQYF.

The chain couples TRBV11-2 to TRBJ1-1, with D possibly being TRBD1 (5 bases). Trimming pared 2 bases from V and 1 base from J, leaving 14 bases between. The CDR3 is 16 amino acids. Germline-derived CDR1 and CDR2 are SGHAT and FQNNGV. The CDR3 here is CASSLTWGERNTEAFF. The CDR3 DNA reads TGTGCCAGCAGCTTAACCTGGGGGGAGAGGAACACTGAAGCTTTCTTT.

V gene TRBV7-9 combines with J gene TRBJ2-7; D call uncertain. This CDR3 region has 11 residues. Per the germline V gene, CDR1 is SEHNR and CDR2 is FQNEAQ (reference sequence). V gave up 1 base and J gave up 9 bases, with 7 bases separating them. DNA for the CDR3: TGTGCCAGCAGCTTAGGAGAAGCGCAGTACTTC. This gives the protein CASSLGEAQYF.

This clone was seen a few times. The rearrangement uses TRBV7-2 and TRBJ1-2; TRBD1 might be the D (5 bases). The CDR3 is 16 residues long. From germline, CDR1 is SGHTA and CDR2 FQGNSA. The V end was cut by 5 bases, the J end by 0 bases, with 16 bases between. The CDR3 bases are TGTGCCAGCAGCCTTGGAGGGGCAGGCTCTAACTATGGCTACACCTTC. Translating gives CASSLGGAGSNYGYTF.

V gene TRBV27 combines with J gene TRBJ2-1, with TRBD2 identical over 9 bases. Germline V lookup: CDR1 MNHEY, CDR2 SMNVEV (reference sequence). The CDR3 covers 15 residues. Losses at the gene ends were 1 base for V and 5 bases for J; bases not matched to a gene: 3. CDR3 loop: CASSLWASGDNEQFF. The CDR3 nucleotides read TGTGCCAGCAGTTTATGGGCTAGCGGGGACAATGAGCAGTTCTTC.

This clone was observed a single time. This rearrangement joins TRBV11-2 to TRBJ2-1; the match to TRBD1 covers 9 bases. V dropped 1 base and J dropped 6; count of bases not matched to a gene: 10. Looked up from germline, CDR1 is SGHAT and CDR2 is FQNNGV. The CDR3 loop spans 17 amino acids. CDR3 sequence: CASSLGRGTGRPNEQFF. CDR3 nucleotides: TGTGCCAGCAGCTTAGGGAGGGGGACAGGGCGACCCAATGAGCAGTTCTTC.